This T cell receptor beta chain was recovered during a study of T cell changes during pregnancy in multiple sclerosis (dated by TCRdb to about 2019). Turning to the overall study: Changes in the T cell repertoire over the course of pregnancy were examined in this study in women with multiple sclerosis.

This clone was found a few times. Its antigen is unknown. Base qualities are missing; no much larger clone stands one base away. Library prep was done by the immunoSEQ multiplex PCR assay. The table comes from immuneACCESS by way of TCRdb, which keeps in-frame sequences with V and J called. Part of the clones is missing from these tables; in studies checked, under half for an unresolved V gene and the rest for unknown reasons. The sample data list 42,000 or so clones, and approximately 94% of these were observed just once. The ten biggest clones cover more than 0.35% of the sample. The CDR3 runs 12 residues from the cysteine to the phenylalanine. The read is trimmed to its CDR3 DNA, 36 bases read in frame from base 1. The germline ends are 7 bases apart after V is trimmed by 6 bases and J by 2 bases. Taken from the germline V gene, the CDR1 and CDR2 loops are MGHDK and SYGVNS.

The chain is encoded by TRBV25-1 joined to TRBJ2-5, with TRBD2 as a weak D call on 5 bases. The material sequenced was CD4+ T cells from peripheral blood mononuclear cells, taken after pregnancy. The TCR originated in a female donor with multiple sclerosis, enrolled in a pregnancy study. In nucleotide form, the sequence is TGTGCCAGCAGGGGCGGGCAAGAGACCCAGTACTTC. Its translation reads: CASRGGQETQYF.